This TCR beta chain was sequenced for a study of CXCR3-negative and CXCR3-positive naive CD8 T cells. Via 5' RACE with UMI labels, TRB cDNA libraries were prepared. TCRdb re-called the 5' RACE reads; every CDR3 protein appears as one record, without DNA. The sample is made up of approximately 90,000 distinct CDR3 sequences, and the top ten hold less than 0.6% of it. The CDR3 covers 16 residues. The V gene's germline CDR1 is SNHLY and CDR2 FYNNEI. Whole-study results and caveats: CXCR3 expression dropped partially after cryopreservation, and most assays relied on fresh PBMCs. Relative to memory CD8+ cells, whose diversity was much lower, both naive subsets had comparably high diversity. A higher hydrophobicity marked the TRB CDR3s of CXCR3-positive naive cells versus CXCR3-negative naive cells. Because surface CD5 did not distinguish the naive subsets, TCR strength was inferred from TRB CDR3 properties.

As to this clonotype: Its antigen is unidentified.

CD45RO-CCR7+CD27+CD95- defined naive CD8+ T cells. The sample taken for sequencing was naive CXCR3+ CD8+ T cells from blood. Regarding subset: CD45RO-CCR7+CD27+CD95- naive CD8+ T cells expressing CXCR3 (TNR3+). This TCR was recovered from a human donor in good health. Some clones in this sample may be carry-over from other donors' samples. The chain recombines TRBV2 with TRBJ2-5; TCRdb names TRBD1, which stays unverified in the absence of DNA. This CDR3 reads CASSEGSGTPKETQYF. The full variable domain, completed using reference TRBV2 and TRBJ2-5, is EPEVTQTPSHQVTQMGQEVILRCVPISNHLYFYWYRQILGQKVEFLVSFYNNEISEKSEIFDDQFSVERPDGSNFTLKIRSTKLEDSAMYFCASSEGSGTPKETQYFGPGTRLLVL.